The T cell receptor (beta chain) described here comes from a study of blood T cell repertoires in COVID-19. Study context: Acute and convalescent COVID-19 samples came from the United States, Italy and Spain. In each case, the material was cDNA or gDNA derived from T cells, B-cell-depleted T cells, or PBMCs.

In the study's own analysis: Reference gene primers were amplified, and this amplification served to estimate nucleated cell counts. Clones were sequenced by immunoSEQ multiplex PCR, and TCRdb holds only the in-frame ones, with some missing. V and J calls and clone size come straight from that table; D and trimming were deduced from the DNA. Counted here are around 200,000 clones, 86% occurring once; the ten biggest clones make up roughly 3%. CDR3 length: 15 residues. V was cut by 5 bases and J by 2 bases, with 15 bases left in between. CDR1 SGHAT and CDR2 FQDESV come from the germline V gene (reference sequence).

The sequenced sample consisted of peripheral blood. The chain employs TRBV11-1 and TRBJ2-5, with a tentative D call TRBD1 (6 bases). The source is a man aged 65 to 79 with acute or convalescent COVID-19. Here the CDR3 reads CASSQGEGVQETQYF. The DNA of the CDR3 is TGTGCCAGCAGCCAGGGAGAGGGGGTACAAGAGACCCAGTACTTC.